This T cell receptor (beta chain) was recovered during a study of blood T cell repertoires in COVID-19. Study summary: Some COVID-19 samples were acute and others convalescent; all came from the United States, Italy and Spain. Sources were T cells, B-cell-depleted T cells, or PBMCs; the material itself was cDNA or gDNA.

Per the original methods: Estimation of nucleated cell counts was performed using reference gene primer amplification. TCRdb's copy holds only in-frame clones and misses some; the assay was immunoSEQ multiplex PCR. The V and J calls and clone size are taken from that table; D and trimming were inferred from the DNA. The table has under 200,000 clones, around nine tenths seen once; the top ten hold 1.5% to 2%. This CDR3 has 16 amino acids. Germline V CDR1 and CDR2: SGHRS, YFSETQ. The V and J ends lost 3 bases and 5 bases, in that order; junction bases with no gene match: 13. The receptor comes from a man aged 18 to 29 with active or convalescent COVID-19. Sequences were obtained from peripheral blood. The rearrangement uses TRBV5-1 and TRBJ2-5, with 7 bases that match TRBD1. The CDR3 DNA reads as TGCGCCAGCAGCTCGCCCGATAAGGGGGCGGGTGAGACCCAGTACTTC. Translated, it gives CASSSPDKGAGETQYF.